The sequence of this T cell receptor (beta chain) was determined in a study of T-cell memory formation after mild COVID-19. Study details: Clusters were largely donor specific. Notes on the study in general: Shrinking CD4+ clones were chiefly CM and EM; CD8+ ones were chiefly EMRA. Some SARS-CoV-2-responding clones were already detected in memory before infection.

A single record per CDR3 protein comes from TCRdb applying MiXCR to the 5' RACE reads. In the table there are tens of thousands of distinct CDR3 sequences, 16% of which are singletons. A few counts support this clonotype. Its antigen is still unknown. Sequencing input: PBMCs or a T cell subset sorted from them (not recorded which). This TCR was recovered from an adult woman who had mild COVID-19 (a few samples of this study predate the infection). Cell type and time point are not known.

CDR3 sequence (DNA): TGTGCCAGCAGCTTGGAGGGGGCCGGCTACGAGCAGTACTTC. Encoded protein: CASSLEGAGYEQYF. The chain has TRBV7-6 and TRBJ2-7; maybe TRBD1 (7 bases). This CDR3 comprises 14 residues. V gave up 3 bases and J gave up 3 bases, with 12 bases separating them. From germline, CDR1 is SGHVS and CDR2 FNYEAQ.